This T cell receptor beta chain was identified during a study of blood T cell repertoires in COVID-19. Study-wide background: Spain, Italy and the United States supplied samples that represented acute and convalescent COVID-19. T cells, B-cell-depleted T cells, or PBMCs provided the cDNA or gDNA that served as material.

In the source study's methods: Amplification with reference gene primers provided the estimates of nucleated cell counts. This table comes from immunoSEQ multiplex PCR, and its TCRdb copy is limited to in-frame clones, with some not included. The V and J calls and clone size come from that table; D and trimming were worked out from the DNA. The table records about 370,000 clones, over 75% of them present only once. The CDR3 has 17 amino acids. The germline V and J ends were trimmed by 2 bases and 3 bases, with 18 bases remaining between them. Germline values: CDR1 SEHNR, CDR2 FQNEAQ (reference sequence). The Seattle site enrolled patients during active infection and followed them longitudinally.

This TCR came from a woman in her 30s with COVID-19, enrolled during active disease. Material: peripheral blood. V gene TRBV7-9 combines with J gene TRBJ2-3, with a possible D match to TRBD2 (6 bases). Written as DNA, the CDR3 is TGTGCCAGCAGCTTATGGAGGGGAGGAGTGAGGACAGATACGCAGTATTTT. This encodes CASSLWRGGVRTDTQYF.